A single sample gave rise to the 9 T cell receptor beta chains below, sequenced in a study of blood T cell repertoires in COVID-19. The repertoire was sequenced with immunoSEQ multiplex PCR; TCRdb's copy has only in-frame clones and lacks some. Of almost 65,000 clones listed, more than 70% are singletons. The source material was PBMCs or T cells enriched from blood (not recorded which). The receptors stem from a woman between 35 and 50 years old who had recovered from COVID-19.

The gene calls are TRBV21-1 and TRBJ1-5; the table's D call, TRBD1, was not checked against the DNA. TRBV21-1 is assigned pseudogene status. The CDR3 totals 15 residues. The CDR3 nucleotides are TGTGCCAGCAGCAAAGTTCAGGATAGCAATCAGCCCCAGCATTTT. It yields the protein CASSKVQDSNQPQHF.

The chain combines TRBV2 with TRBJ2-7; D is perhaps TRBD1 (5 bases). The CDR3 sequence is 14 residues long. Germline lookup yields CDR1 SNHLY and CDR2 FYNNEI. With 1 base removed from V and 2 bases from J, the gap between germline ends came to 9 bases. The CDR3 sequence: CASSEGTLTYEQYF. The CDR3 DNA is TGTGCCAGCAGTGAAGGGACACTTACCTACGAGCAGTACTTC.

Of note for this clone: The junction departs from the called germline gene at one end, perhaps through a read error. CDR3 amino acids: CASSADPLAALGHF. The CDR3 DNA is TGCGCCAGCAGCGCCGACCCCTTAGCGGCCTTGGGGCACTTC. V usage is TRBV10-1 and J usage is TRBJ2-4; D may be TRBD2 (6 bases). The CDR3 runs to 14 residues. Germline CDR1 and CDR2: WNHNN and SYGVQD (reference sequence).

The V gene is TRBV15, the J gene TRBJ1-5; 11 nucleotides align to TRBD1. CDR1 is LNHNV and CDR2 is YYDKDF in the germline V gene (reference sequence). The length of the CDR3 is 15 residues. Trimming at V came to 6 bases and at J to 3 bases, leaving 4 bases not matched to a gene. The CDR3 region is CATSLDRGLNQPQHF. Written as DNA, the CDR3 is TGTGCCACCAGTCTGGACAGGGGGCTCAATCAGCCCCAGCATTTT.

The chain recombines TRBV3-1 (or the pseudogene TRBV3-2) with TRBJ1-1; possible D gene TRBD1, 5 bases. V gave up 2 bases and J gave up 1 base, with 14 bases separating them. From germline, CDR1 is LGHDT and CDR2 YNNKEL (reference sequence). The length of the CDR3 is 16 residues. Here the CDR3 DNA reads TGTGCCAGCAGCCAACGGGGACTTACAGGGAACACTGAAGCTTTCTTT. It encodes CASSQRGLTGNTEAFF.

The CDR3 DNA reads as TGTGCCAGCAGCTACTCCACAGGAAATTCACCCCTCCACTTT. Protein sequence: CASSYSTGNSPLHF. V gene TRBV7-2 combines with J gene TRBJ1-6; maybe TRBD1 (5 bases). The length of the CDR3 is 14 residues. CDR1 is SGHTA, CDR2 FQGNSA, per germline. V was clipped by 4 bases and J by 7 bases, with 11 bases between them.

The rearrangement links TRBV13 to TRBJ2-5; 7 bases agree with TRBD1. Germline V CDR1 and CDR2: PRHDT, FYEKMQ (reference sequence). CDR3 size: 14 residues. The V gene end was trimmed by 5 bases and the J gene end by 2 bases; junction bases not matched to a gene: 5. The CDR3 reads CASSLRGYQETQYF. CDR3 nucleotide sequence: TGTGCCAGCAGCCTCAGGGGGTATCAAGAGACCCAGTACTTC.

V and J are TRBV6-1 and TRBJ1-1; TRBD1 might be the D (6 bases). With 1 base removed from V and 9 bases from J, the gap between germline ends came to 15 bases. Germline V gene lookup returns CDR1 MNHNS and CDR2 SASEGT. The CDR3 runs 14 residues. The CDR3 DNA reads TGTGCCAGCAGTGAAGGGACAGCCGAAGGGAAAGCTTTCTTT. It is translated as CASSEGTAEGKAFF.

This chain links TRBV5-4 with TRBJ1-1, with D possibly matching TRBD1 (6 bases). V was clipped by 3 bases and J by 5 bases, with 14 bases between them. The CDR3 runs 14 residues. CDR1 and CDR2 (germline): SGHNT, YYREEE (reference sequence). CDR3 amino acids: CASSSETGDTEAFF. The CDR3 bases are TGTGCCAGCAGCTCGGAGACAGGTGATACTGAAGCTTTCTTT.